Each of the 5 T cell receptor beta chains below was sequenced from the same sample in a study of molecular identifiers for immune sequencing clone quantification. TCRdb called the PCR reads again in MiXCR, with one record for every CDR3 protein. The sample holds around 82,000 distinct CDR3 sequences; around a fifth are singletons and the top ten take roughly 0.93%. Material for sequencing was naive CD8+ T cells from blood, with Jurkat cell RNA spiked in. Subset indicated: FACS-sorted CD8+CD4-CCR7+CD45RA+ naive T cells. The receptors here all came from a human donor in good health. Some libraries in this study had Jurkat cell RNA spiked in.

This clonotype was observed at least ten times. This chain connects TRBV12-3 or TRBV12-4 to TRBJ2-5, with 7 positions matching TRBD1. V lost 8 bases, J lost 2 bases, and 8 bases stayed unmatched. This CDR3 is built from 14 residues. The CDR3 region has the DNA TGTGCCAGCGTTGTAACAGGGGTTCAAGAGACCCAGTACTTC. The encoded protein is CASVVTGVQETQYF.

This clonotype appeared many times. The rearrangement links TRBV27 to TRBJ2-5; D tentatively reads TRBD1 or TRBD2 (5 bases each). Germline V gene sequence: CDR1 MNHEY, CDR2 SMNVEV (reference sequence). Trimming removed 5 bases at V and 4 bases at J, with 20 bases between. The CDR3 runs 16 residues. CDR3 nucleotide sequence: TGTGCCAGCAGTCCAGGGACCCTTGGATGGGGAGAGACCCAGTACTTC. As protein: CASSPGTLGWGETQYF.

The table lists this clonotype with many counts. The CDR3 DNA sequence: TGCAGTGCTAGAGATCGACAGGAGACCGGGGAGCTGTTTTTT. Translated: CSARDRQETGELFF. This chain connects TRBV20-1 to TRBJ2-2, with a tentative D call TRBD1 (6 bases). The V end lost 0 bases, the J end lost 5 bases, and 10 bases lay between the germline ends. CDR1 and CDR2 from the germline V gene are DFQATT and SNEGSKA (reference sequence). The CDR3 loop spans 14 amino acids.

This clonotype was found many times. The V gene is TRBV6-2 or TRBV6-3, the J gene TRBJ2-7; D gene uncertain. The CDR3 extends over 13 amino acids. Between the trimmed V and J ends, which lost 0 bases and 3 bases, there was a span of 6 bases. Germline V lookup: CDR1 MNHEY, CDR2 SVGEGT. The CDR3 reads CASSYSMVYEQYF. CDR3 in DNA: TGTGCCAGCAGTTACTCGATGGTCTACGAGCAGTACTTC.

This clonotype was counted many times. The chain couples TRBV20-1 to TRBJ2-7; D is possibly TRBD1 (6 bases). In germline, CDR1 is DFQATT, CDR2 SNEGSKA (reference sequence). The length of the CDR3 is 14 residues. Trimming stripped 1 base from V and 3 bases from J, with 13 bases between. CDR3 amino acids: CSARARGFIYEQYF. The CDR3 bases are TGCAGTGCTAGAGCCAGGGGATTTATCTACGAGCAGTACTTC.